The next 10 T cell receptor beta chains were all read from a single sample in a study of T cell repertoires in cytomegalovirus infection. Via MiXCR, TCRdb re-called the reads, giving one row per CDR3 protein. This table has roughly 200,000 distinct CDR3 sequences, 17% appearing once. Sequenced: CD8+ T cells from PBMCs. These receptor sequences come from a human donor in good health (CMV status not recorded). Some clones in this sample may be carry-over from other donors' samples.

The chain couples TRBV12-3 or TRBV12-4 to TRBJ2-3; D may be TRBD1 or TRBD2 (6 bases each). Trimming removed 5 bases at V and 4 bases at J, with 16 bases between. The CDR3 loop spans 15 amino acids. DNA for the CDR3: TGTGCCAGCAGTCCAGGGTTCGGGGGCGCAGATACGCAGTATTTT. Translation gives CASSPGFGGADTQYF.

The chain uses TRBV7-9 and TRBJ2-6, with D perhaps TRBD1 or TRBD2 (5 bases each). Germline V gene sequence: CDR1 SEHNR, CDR2 FQNEAQ (reference sequence). With 4 bases removed from V and 0 bases from J, the gap between germline ends came to 19 bases. This CDR3 comprises 19 residues. CDR3 amino acids: CASSSRLGDSPSGANVLTF. The CDR3 region has the DNA TGTGCCAGCAGCTCACGACTGGGAGACAGTCCCTCTGGGGCCAACGTCCTGACTTTC.

The CDR3 DNA reads as TGTGCCAGCAGACAAAATTCGGGACAGGGGTTTAATGAGCAGTTCTTC. The encoded protein is CASRQNSGQGFNEQFF. V is TRBV7-9 and J is TRBJ2-1; 10 bases match TRBD1. Germline values: CDR1 SEHNR, CDR2 FQNEAQ (reference sequence). CDR3 length: 16 amino acids. With 6 bases clipped from V and 7 bases from J, the junction kept 12 bases outside the gene matches.

V usage is TRBV6-2 or TRBV6-3 and J usage is TRBJ2-1; unclear D gene. From germline, CDR1 is MNHEY and CDR2 SVGEGT. The CDR3 totals 16 residues. V lost 2 bases to trimming and J lost 7 bases, with 18 bases between them. The CDR3 region is CASSYPVGRRPNEQFF. The CDR3 bases are TGTGCCAGCAGTTACCCTGTCGGGCGGCGCCCTAATGAGCAGTTCTTC.

The genes are TRBV7-2 and TRBJ2-7; D remains ambiguous. The ends were cut back, 1 base at V and 0 bases at J, with 10 bases in the middle. The CDR3 covers 15 residues. Germline V gene lookup returns CDR1 SGHTA and CDR2 FQGNSA. The CDR3 sequence: CASSLGPYPSYEQYF. The CDR3 DNA reads as TGTGCCAGCAGCTTAGGTCCCTATCCCTCCTACGAGCAGTACTTC.

This clonotype has just a few counts. The rearrangement links TRBV29-1 to TRBJ2-1; 11 nucleotides align to TRBD2. The ends lost 4 bases at V and 7 bases at J; junction bases unmatched: 15. Germline V gives CDR1 SQVTM, CDR2 ANQGSEA. The CDR3 loop spans 17 amino acids. DNA of the CDR3: TGCAGCGTTGGTGGCCTAGCGGGGGGCCCGATCTTAAATGAGCAGTTCTTC. This sequence encodes CSVGGLAGGPILNEQFF.

The rearrangement uses TRBV9 and TRBJ2-1; 8 bases map to TRBD2. This CDR3 is 16 amino acids long. The V gene's germline CDR1 is SGDLS and CDR2 YYNGEE. V dropped 4 bases and J dropped 5; count of bases not matched to a gene: 11. CDR3 nucleotide sequence: TGTGCCAGCAGCTTCCCGGGAGGGTCTACAAACAATGAGCAGTTCTTC. Translating gives CASSFPGGSTNNEQFF.

This clonotype occurred a few times. The chain employs TRBV9 and TRBJ1-1; no firm D call. Germline assignment: CDR1 SGDLS and CDR2 YYNGEE. This CDR3 has 14 amino acids. Trimming left V 2 bases short and J 4 bases short, with 12 bases between. In DNA, the CDR3 is TGTGCCAGCAGCGTCGGACTCTCGGGCACTGAAGCTTTCTTT. The encoded protein is CASSVGLSGTEAFF.

This rearrangement joins TRBV27 to TRBJ2-1, with D tentatively TRBD1 (6 bases). The CDR3 length is 13 residues. CDR1 is MNHEY, CDR2 SMNVEV, per germline (reference sequence). Trimming removed 6 bases at V and 10 bases at J, with 16 bases between. The CDR3 region is CASRQGIIGEQFF. CDR3 sequence (DNA): TGTGCCAGCAGGCAGGGGATTATTGGGGAGCAGTTCTTC.

This clonotype turned up a few times. The V call is TRBV12-3 or TRBV12-4, the J call TRBJ2-6, with a possible D match to TRBD2 (6 bases). The length of the CDR3 is 16 residues. With 7 bases removed from V and 2 bases from J, the gap between germline ends came to 15 bases. The CDR3 sequence: CASTGGELAGANVLTF. CDR3 DNA: TGTGCCAGCACCGGAGGGGAGCTGGCTGGGGCCAACGTCCTGACTTTC.